This T cell receptor beta chain was recorded in a study of metastatic and nonmetastatic thyroid tumors. All patients reached thyroid surgery having received no treatment beforehand. Germline loops: CDR1 KGHSH, CDR2 LQKENI. With 3 bases clipped from V and 2 bases from J, the junction kept 6 bases outside the gene matches. The CDR3 consists of 15 residues. Study-level points and caveats: Patients with malignant thyroid tumors reportedly had significantly higher TCR beta diversity than those with benign nodules, in blood and tumor.

This clone was observed many times. Its antigen is unidentified. Via MiXCR, TCRdb re-called the PCR reads. This table has under 95,000 clones, 10% to 15% appearing once. The chain is built from TRBV18 and TRBJ1-1; 7 positions match TRBD1. This clonotype was obtained from a female donor with papillary thyroid cancer or a benign thyroid nodule (not recorded which). Some clones in this sample may be carry-over from other donors' samples. Sequenced material: blood. This CDR3 reads CASSPGTVYNTEAFF. In nucleotides, the CDR3 is TGTGCCAGCTCACCCGGGACAGTATATAACACTGAAGCTTTCTTT.